Listed below are T cell receptor beta chains from one sample, sequenced in a study of blood T cells in healthy people across ages. TCRdb re-called the 5' RACE reads through MiXCR, storing one row per CDR3 protein. The repertoire consists of roughly 1.6 million distinct CDR3 sequences, with around 35% occurring once and the leading ten covering about 11%. The sequenced material came from blood. The receptors were sampled from a woman aged 25-40 years in good health. The CDR3 runs from the conserved cysteine through the conserved F or W. Fields, in order: D gene, V gene, clone size, J gene, CDR3 protein, CDR3 DNA. D genes are given only for firm matches. Not all rows give a size; the values are once, few, many and, for expanded clones, a class.

d_gene: TRBD2
v_gene: TRBV28
abundance: .
j_gene: TRBJ2-3
CDR3aa: CASSFPSTQASGRGDTQYF
CDR3nt: TGTGCCAGCAGTTTCCCCTCGACCCAGGCTAGCGGGAGAGGAGATACGCAGTATTTT

d_gene: .
v_gene: TRBV15
abundance: .
j_gene: TRBJ2-1
CDR3aa: CATSRGGSRLNEQFF
CDR3nt: TGTGCCACCAGCAGGGGCGGCAGCCGACTTAATGAGCAGTTCTTC

d_gene: TRBD1
v_gene: TRBV20-1
abundance: .
j_gene: TRBJ2-1
CDR3aa: CSASGTANEQFF
CDR3nt: TGCAGTGCTTCCGGGACAGCTAATGAGCAGTTCTTC

d_gene: .
v_gene: TRBV20-1
abundance: .
j_gene: TRBJ2-1
CDR3aa: CSARDLGSAYNEQFF
CDR3nt: TGCAGTGCTAGAGATCTGGGATCCGCCTACAATGAGCAGTTCTTC

d_gene: TRBD1
v_gene: TRBV7-9
abundance: many
j_gene: TRBJ2-7
CDR3aa: CASSRGQESSYEQYF
CDR3nt: TGTGCCAGCAGCCGAGGACAGGAGAGCTCCTACGAGCAGTACTTC

d_gene: TRBD2
v_gene: TRBV28
abundance: few
j_gene: TRBJ2-1
CDR3aa: CASSHSGRGYNEQFF
CDR3nt: TGTGCCAGCAGTCATAGCGGGAGGGGATACAATGAGCAGTTCTTC

d_gene: .
v_gene: TRBV5-5
abundance: many
j_gene: TRBJ1-2
CDR3aa: CASSPNNYGYTF
CDR3nt: TGTGCCAGCAGCCCGAATAACTATGGCTACACCTTC

d_gene: .
v_gene: TRBV7-2
abundance: few
j_gene: TRBJ2-3
CDR3aa: CASSYRAGRADTQYF
CDR3nt: TGTGCCAGCAGCTACAGGGCCGGGAGAGCAGATACGCAGTATTTT

d_gene: .
v_gene: TRBV20-1
abundance: few
j_gene: TRBJ2-1
CDR3aa: CSAREPNSNEQFF
CDR3nt: TGCAGTGCTAGAGAACCTAACTCTAATGAGCAGTTCTTC

d_gene: .
v_gene: TRBV5-8
abundance: few
j_gene: TRBJ1-1
CDR3aa: CASSLSGYNTEAFF
CDR3nt: TGTGCCAGCAGCTTATCGGGCTATAACACTGAAGCTTTCTTT

d_gene: TRBD1
v_gene: TRBV11-2
abundance: .
j_gene: TRBJ2-7
CDR3aa: CASSRSQGANEQYF
CDR3nt: TGTGCCAGCAGCCGTTCCCAGGGGGCTAACGAGCAGTACTTC

d_gene: .
v_gene: TRBV10-3
abundance: few
j_gene: TRBJ1-5
CDR3aa: CAISDKSNQPQHF
CDR3nt: TGTGCCATCAGTGACAAGAGCAATCAGCCCCAGCATTTT

d_gene: TRBD1
v_gene: TRBV7-7
abundance: .
j_gene: TRBJ2-2
CDR3aa: CASSLGDRGANTGELFF
CDR3nt: TGTGCCAGCAGCTTAGGCGACAGGGGGGCAAACACCGGGGAGCTGTTTTTT

d_gene: TRBD2
v_gene: TRBV12-3/TRBV12-4
abundance: .
j_gene: TRBJ2-1
CDR3aa: CASIPGGDYNEQFF
CDR3nt: TGTGCCAGCATCCCCGGGGGGGACTACAATGAGCAGTTCTTC

d_gene: TRBD1
v_gene: TRBV25-1
abundance: few
j_gene: TRBJ1-1
CDR3aa: CASSDKLGTGTEAFF
CDR3nt: TGTGCCAGCAGTGATAAACTCGGGACAGGGACTGAAGCTTTCTTT

d_gene: .
v_gene: TRBV7-2
abundance: few
j_gene: TRBJ2-5
CDR3aa: CACSLVETQYF
CDR3nt: TGTGCCTGCAGCTTGGTCGAGACCCAGTACTTC

d_gene: TRBD2
v_gene: TRBV20-1
abundance: few
j_gene: TRBJ2-1
CDR3aa: CSVKLAGLYNEQFF
CDR3nt: TGCAGTGTCAAACTAGCGGGACTTTACAATGAGCAGTTCTTC

d_gene: .
v_gene: TRBV20-1
abundance: .
j_gene: TRBJ2-5
CDR3aa: CSASPRAGETQYF
CDR3nt: TGCAGTGCTAGCCCCAGGGCGGGCGAGACCCAGTACTTC

d_gene: TRBD2
v_gene: TRBV20-1
abundance: .
j_gene: TRBJ2-1
CDR3aa: CSASRGELFNEQFF
CDR3nt: TGCAGTGCTAGCCGGGGGGAGCTGTTCAATGAGCAGTTCTTC

d_gene: .
v_gene: TRBV5-1
abundance: .
j_gene: TRBJ2-1
CDR3aa: CASSLGEGGLSSYNEQFF
CDR3nt: TGCGCCAGCAGCTTGGGTGAGGGGGGCCTGAGCTCCTACAATGAGCAGTTCTTC

d_gene: .
v_gene: TRBV6-6
abundance: few
j_gene: TRBJ1-5
CDR3aa: CASNPEAGMGSNQPQHF
CDR3nt: TGTGCCAGCAACCCCGAGGCGGGTATGGGTAGCAATCAGCCCCAGCATTTT

d_gene: TRBD2
v_gene: TRBV10-3
abundance: .
j_gene: TRBJ2-1
CDR3aa: CAISEALAGARNEQFF
CDR3nt: TGTGCCATCAGTGAGGCCCTAGCGGGAGCTCGCAATGAGCAGTTCTTC

d_gene: TRBD2
v_gene: TRBV20-1
abundance: few
j_gene: TRBJ2-1
CDR3aa: CSARRIAGGRSSYNEQFF
CDR3nt: TGCAGTGCTAGGAGAATAGCGGGGGGGCGGAGCTCCTACAATGAGCAGTTCTTC

d_gene: .
v_gene: TRBV6-1
abundance: few
j_gene: TRBJ2-7
CDR3aa: CASSEPGKEQYF
CDR3nt: TGTGCCAGCAGTGAACCCGGAAAAGAGCAGTACTTC

d_gene: TRBD1
v_gene: TRBV20-1
abundance: .
j_gene: TRBJ1-2
CDR3aa: CSAAKTGEDNYGYTF
CDR3nt: TGCAGTGCTGCGAAGACAGGGGAAGATAACTATGGCTACACCTTC

d_gene: TRBD1
v_gene: TRBV27
abundance: many
j_gene: TRBJ1-2
CDR3aa: CASSLSGQGYGYTF
CDR3nt: TGTGCCAGCAGTTTATCGGGACAGGGCTATGGCTACACCTTC

d_gene: TRBD2
v_gene: TRBV5-1
abundance: .
j_gene: TRBJ2-1
CDR3aa: CASSGGLAGGSWEQFF
CDR3nt: TGCGCCAGCAGCGGGGGACTAGCGGGAGGATCATGGGAGCAGTTCTTC

d_gene: .
v_gene: TRBV4-2
abundance: .
j_gene: TRBJ1-1
CDR3aa: CASSQVIGNTEAFF
CDR3nt: TGTGCCAGCAGCCAAGTTATAGGTAACACTGAAGCTTTCTTT

d_gene: .
v_gene: TRBV5-1
abundance: .
j_gene: TRBJ1-2
CDR3aa: CASSAVLRYGYTF
CDR3nt: TGCGCCAGCTCGGCAGTTTTACGGTATGGCTACACCTTC

d_gene: .
v_gene: TRBV11-2
abundance: .
j_gene: TRBJ1-3
CDR3aa: CASSPQGNKAGNTIYF
CDR3nt: TGTGCCAGCAGCCCACAGGGTAATAAGGCTGGAAACACCATATATTTT

d_gene: TRBD2
v_gene: TRBV5-1
abundance: few
j_gene: TRBJ2-1
CDR3aa: CASSLATSGLGNEQFF
CDR3nt: TGCGCCAGCAGTCTCGCGACTAGCGGCTTAGGGAATGAGCAGTTCTTC

d_gene: .
v_gene: TRBV5-1
abundance: few
j_gene: TRBJ1-2
CDR3aa: CASSPDVFYGYTF
CDR3nt: TGCGCCAGCAGCCCCGACGTATTCTATGGCTACACCTTC

d_gene: TRBD2
v_gene: TRBV12-3/TRBV12-4
abundance: few
j_gene: TRBJ2-1
CDR3aa: CASRTGTSGWNEQFF
CDR3nt: TGTGCCAGCAGGACCGGGACTAGCGGTTGGAATGAGCAGTTCTTC

d_gene: TRBD2
v_gene: TRBV9
abundance: .
j_gene: TRBJ2-5
CDR3aa: CASSVGLDAVVEQETQYF
CDR3nt: TGTGCCAGCAGCGTCGGACTAGACGCGGTTGTGGAACAAGAGACCCAGTACTTC

d_gene: .
v_gene: TRBV9
abundance: .
j_gene: TRBJ2-7
CDR3aa: CASSPGELGYEQYF
CDR3nt: TGTGCCAGCAGCCCTGGTGAACTGGGCTACGAGCAGTACTTC

d_gene: .
v_gene: TRBV7-2
abundance: .
j_gene: TRBJ2-7
CDR3aa: CASSLDLGTDEQYF
CDR3nt: TGTGCCAGCAGCTTAGACCTGGGTACTGACGAGCAGTACTTC

d_gene: TRBD1
v_gene: TRBV10-3
abundance: few
j_gene: TRBJ1-1
CDR3aa: CAIRNRGPNTEAFF
CDR3nt: TGTGCCATCAGGAACAGGGGACCGAACACTGAAGCTTTCTTT

d_gene: .
v_gene: TRBV20-1
abundance: .
j_gene: TRBJ2-3
CDR3aa: CRATPGRSQDTQYF
CDR3nt: TGCAGGGCAACACCTGGGCGGAGCCAGGATACGCAGTATTTT

d_gene: .
v_gene: TRBV9
abundance: .
j_gene: TRBJ2-3
CDR3aa: CASSAFSGDRTDTQYF
CDR3nt: TGTGCCAGCAGCGCCTTTTCAGGGGACCGCACAGATACGCAGTATTTT

d_gene: TRBD2
v_gene: TRBV20-1
abundance: few
j_gene: TRBJ2-7
CDR3aa: CSARDRTSAAYEQYF
CDR3nt: TGCAGTGCTAGAGATCGTACTAGCGCCGCCTACGAGCAGTACTTC

d_gene: .
v_gene: TRBV20-1
abundance: .
j_gene: TRBJ2-7
CDR3aa: CSAPGTSSYEQYF
CDR3nt: TGCAGTGCTCCCGGGACTTCTTCCTACGAGCAGTACTTC

d_gene: .
v_gene: TRBV12-3/TRBV12-4
abundance: .
j_gene: TRBJ1-2
CDR3aa: CASRLVRGYGYTF
CDR3nt: TGTGCCAGCAGGTTAGTCCGGGGATATGGCTACACCTTC

d_gene: TRBD1
v_gene: TRBV12-3/TRBV12-4
abundance: .
j_gene: TRBJ2-3
CDR3aa: CASNMDRRLDTQYF
CDR3nt: TGTGCCAGCAACATGGACAGGAGGCTAGATACGCAGTATTTT

d_gene: TRBD1
v_gene: TRBV20-1
abundance: .
j_gene: TRBJ2-7
CDR3aa: CSAPTGDRSYEQYF
CDR3nt: TGCAGTGCTCCAACGGGGGACAGGAGTTACGAGCAGTACTTC

d_gene: .
v_gene: TRBV20-1
abundance: .
j_gene: TRBJ2-7
CDR3aa: CSAEAGEQYF
CDR3nt: TGCAGTGCCGAGGCCGGCGAGCAGTACTTC

d_gene: .
v_gene: TRBV5-1
abundance: .
j_gene: TRBJ1-1
CDR3aa: CASSFRDGTEAFF
CDR3nt: TGCGCCAGCAGCTTCAGGGACGGCACTGAAGCTTTCTTT

d_gene: .
v_gene: TRBV27
abundance: few
j_gene: TRBJ1-5
CDR3aa: CASSSSWGRLPQHF
CDR3nt: TGTGCCAGCAGTTCCTCCTGGGGGAGGTTACCCCAGCATTTT

d_gene: .
v_gene: TRBV19
abundance: .
j_gene: TRBJ2-1
CDR3aa: CASRPDYNEQFF
CDR3nt: TGTGCCAGTAGACCTGACTACAATGAGCAGTTCTTC

d_gene: .
v_gene: TRBV5-1
abundance: many
j_gene: TRBJ1-4
CDR3aa: CASSLEQDEKLFF
CDR3nt: TGCGCCAGCAGCTTGGAACAAGATGAAAAACTGTTTTTT

d_gene: .
v_gene: TRBV28
abundance: few
j_gene: TRBJ2-1
CDR3aa: CASSLPEAHYNEQFF
CDR3nt: TGTGCCAGCAGTCTCCCCGAGGCCCATTACAATGAGCAGTTCTTC

d_gene: .
v_gene: TRBV20-1
abundance: few
j_gene: TRBJ2-7
CDR3aa: CSAPPLRPDYGDYEQYF
CDR3nt: TGCAGTGCTCCTCCCTTGCGCCCGGATTATGGGGACTACGAGCAGTACTTC

d_gene: .
v_gene: TRBV7-9
abundance: .
j_gene: TRBJ2-7
CDR3aa: CASSSQTGILYEQYF
CDR3nt: TGTGCCAGCAGCTCACAGACAGGAATCCTCTACGAGCAGTACTTC

d_gene: TRBD2
v_gene: TRBV20-1
abundance: .
j_gene: TRBJ2-1
CDR3aa: CSARPGLVEGYSSYNEQFF
CDR3nt: TGCAGTGCCCGACCCGGACTAGTCGAGGGATACAGTTCCTACAATGAGCAGTTCTTC

d_gene: TRBD2
v_gene: TRBV20-1
abundance: .
j_gene: TRBJ2-2
CDR3aa: CSAPGLAGNTGELFF
CDR3nt: TGCAGTGCGCCAGGACTAGCGGGGAACACCGGGGAGCTGTTTTTT

d_gene: .
v_gene: TRBV13
abundance: few
j_gene: TRBJ2-4
CDR3aa: CASSSSEIAKNIQYF
CDR3nt: TGTGCCAGCAGCTCTAGCGAGATAGCCAAAAACATTCAGTACTTC

d_gene: .
v_gene: TRBV15
abundance: few
j_gene: TRBJ2-1
CDR3aa: CATSRWPPNEQFF
CDR3nt: TGTGCCACCAGCAGATGGCCTCCAAATGAGCAGTTCTTC

d_gene: TRBD2
v_gene: TRBV6-1
abundance: .
j_gene: TRBJ2-5
CDR3aa: CASSGLADFQETQYF
CDR3nt: TGTGCCAGCAGTGGGCTAGCGGACTTCCAAGAGACCCAGTACTTC